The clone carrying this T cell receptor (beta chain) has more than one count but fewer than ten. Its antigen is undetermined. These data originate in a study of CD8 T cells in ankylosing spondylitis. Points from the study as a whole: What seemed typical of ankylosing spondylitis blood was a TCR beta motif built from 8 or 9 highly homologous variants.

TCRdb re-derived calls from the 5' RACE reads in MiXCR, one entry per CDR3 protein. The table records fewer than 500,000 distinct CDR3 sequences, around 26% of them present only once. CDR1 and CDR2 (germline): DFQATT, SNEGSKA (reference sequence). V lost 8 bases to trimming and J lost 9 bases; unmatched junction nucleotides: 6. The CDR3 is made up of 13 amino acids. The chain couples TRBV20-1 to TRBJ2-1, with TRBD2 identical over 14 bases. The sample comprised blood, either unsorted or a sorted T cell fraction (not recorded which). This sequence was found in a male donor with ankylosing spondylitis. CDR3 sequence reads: CSSTSGRAGEQFF. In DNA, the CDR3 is TGCAGTTCGACTAGCGGGAGGGCCGGTGAGCAGTTCTTC.